This T cell receptor beta chain stems from a study of cytomegalovirus exposure and HLA in healthy donors. Turning to the study itself: Researchers previously reported finding 90 million to 130 million unique TCR beta sequences from roughly 170 million T cells. General observations from the study: A missense variant in DCLRE1C was later tied to TCR beta V- and J-gene trimming.

Points on this clone: Its specificity is unknown.

The PCR was carried out with 60 Vbeta primers and 13 Jbeta primers. Method: immunoSEQ multiplex PCR; TCRdb's copy keeps in-frame clones and lacks some. The sample has about 93,000 clones; 70% to 85% are singletons. This CDR3 region has 16 residues. In germline, CDR1 is MNHNS, CDR2 SASEGT. Trimming removed 4 bases at V and 3 bases at J, with 15 bases between. V gene TRBV6-1 combines with J gene TRBJ1-4, with D hard to call. Sequenced sample: PBMCs. This TCR derives from a man aged 45-60 years in good health and CMV-seronegative. The CDR3 region is CASSVTTGYSNEKLFF. The CDR3 DNA is TGTGCCAGCAGTGTAACGACCGGGTACTCTAATGAAAAACTGTTTTTT.